This T cell receptor beta chain was obtained from a study of T cells in Graves' hyperthyroidism and ophthalmopathy. This CDR3 spans 14 amino acids. With 5 bases removed from V and 6 bases from J, the gap between germline ends came to 16 bases. Per the germline V gene, CDR1 is MNHEY and CDR2 is SVGAGI. RNA transcripts gave rise to amplified TCR beta CDR3 regions. The TCR CDR3 first-round RT-PCR relied on the HTBI primer set. From the multiplex PCR reads, TCRdb called clonotypes with MiXCR, one entry per CDR3 protein. The table records over 650,000 distinct CDR3 sequences, just under 45% of them present only once.

Input material: peripheral blood or thyroid tissue (not recorded which). The V gene is TRBV6-5, the J gene TRBJ1-2; no reliable D call. The origin of this receptor is an adult man with Graves' disease, either hyperthyroidism or ophthalmopathy (not recorded which). This CDR3 reads CASSEGNGFHGYTF. The CDR3 DNA reads TGTGCCAGCAGTGAAGGTAACGGCTTCCATGGCTACACCTTC.